Listed below are T cell receptor beta chains from one sample, sequenced in a study of blood T cell repertoires in COVID-19. Assay used: immunoSEQ multiplex PCR; TCRdb lists only in-frame clones, some missing. The sample lists about 140,000 clones, about 90% occurring once. Sequenced material: peripheral blood. These TCRs come from a woman aged 55-69 years with acute or convalescent COVID-19. The CDR3 runs from the conserved cysteine through the conserved F or W. The order of the fields is clone size, V gene, D gene, J gene, CDR3 protein, CDR3 DNA. D genes are given only for firm matches. Only part of the rows carry a size: once, few, many, or a class if the clone is expanded.

>.|TRBV29-1|.|TRBJ2-3
CSVEGYRVTTDTQYF
TGCAGCGTTGAAGGTTACAGGGTTACGACAGATACGCAGTATTTT
>few|TRBV7-3|TRBD1|TRBJ2-7
CASSLGAGGGEQYF
TGTGCCAGCAGCCTTGGAGCAGGGGGCGGGGAGCAGTACTTC
>few|TRBV14|.|TRBJ1-6
CASSRGRENSPLHF
TGTGCCAGCAGCCGGGGTCGGGAAAATTCACCCCTCCACTTT
>.|TRBV28|.|TRBJ1-2
CASRPATGRLGYGYTF
TGTGCCAGCAGACCTGCTACAGGGCGCTTAGGCTATGGCTACACCTTC
>.|TRBV5-6|TRBD2|TRBJ2-5
CASSPLAGGGETQYF
TGTGCCAGCAGCCCCTTAGCGGGGGGCGGGGAGACCCAGTACTTC
>.|TRBV30|.|TRBJ1-4
CAWSVPGDEKLFF
TGTGCCTGGAGTGTACCGGGGGATGAAAAACTGTTTTTT
>.|TRBV27|.|TRBJ1-6
CASSWYSSRSSYNSPLHF
TGTGCCAGCAGTTGGTACAGTAGTCGAAGCTCCTATAATTCACCCCTCCACTTT
>once|TRBV5-1|.|TRBJ1-1
CASSLVVMNTEAFF
TGCGCCAGCAGCTTGGTCGTTATGAACACTGAAGCTTTCTTT
>once|TRBV5-1|.|TRBJ2-6
CASSLQGTGANVLTF
TGCGCCAGCAGCTTACAGGGTACTGGGGCCAACGTCCTGACTTTC
>.|TRBV15|TRBD2|TRBJ2-7
CATSKGLAVGYEQYF
TGTGCCACCAGCAAAGGACTAGCGGTAGGGTACGAGCAGTACTTC
>.|TRBV19|TRBD1|TRBJ1-2
CASNIGQGGHGYTF
TGTGCCAGTAATATAGGACAGGGAGGCCACGGCTACACCTTC
>.|TRBV7-3|TRBD2|TRBJ2-1
CASSLTYGGNNEQFF
TGTGCCAGCAGCTTAACTTACGGGGGGAACAATGAGCAGTTCTTC
>.|TRBV5-8|.|TRBJ2-3
CASSLHRGTDTQYF
TGTGCCAGCAGCTTGCACAGAGGCACAGATACGCAGTATTTT
>.|TRBV18|TRBD1|TRBJ1-2
CASSERTGNYGYTF
TGTGCCAGCTCCGAACGGACAGGAAACTATGGCTACACCTTC
>.|TRBV5-1|.|TRBJ2-3
CASRGGANTDTQYF
TGCGCCAGCAGGGGGGGGGCTAACACAGATACGCAGTATTTT
>.|TRBV6-2/TRBV6-3|.|TRBJ1-2
CASSRNRAGGYTF
TGTGCCAGCAGTCGTAACAGGGCCGGTGGCTACACCTTC
>.|TRBV28|TRBD1|TRBJ1-5
CASSFGDRGGTGQHF
TGTGCCAGCAGTTTCGGGGACAGGGGAGGGACCGGCCAGCATTTT
>.|TRBV18|.|TRBJ1-1
CASSPQEVNTEAFF
TGTGCCAGCTCACCCCAGGAGGTGAACACTGAAGCTTTCTTT
>.|TRBV7-9|TRBD1|TRBJ1-6
CAGVVFGQGNSPLHF
TGTGCCGGCGTGGTATTTGGACAGGGAAATTCACCCCTCCACTTT
>.|TRBV5-8|TRBD1|TRBJ1-5
CASSSGTGTGGNQPQHF
TGTGCCAGCAGCTCCGGGACAGGGACGGGTGGCAATCAGCCCCAGCATTTT
>.|TRBV3-1/TRBV3-2|.|TRBJ2-3
CASNHASEGITDTQYF
TGTGCCAGCAATCATGCTAGCGAAGGTATCACAGATACGCAGTATTTT
>.|TRBV5-1|TRBD1|TRBJ1-6
CASSLGQGISPLHF
TGCGCCAGCAGCTTGGGACAGGGGATTTCACCCCTCCACTTT
>.|TRBV9|TRBD1|TRBJ2-1
CASNKDRDEQFF
TGTGCCAGCAACAAGGACAGGGATGAGCAGTTCTTC
>.|TRBV7-8|.|TRBJ2-1
CASSLDPRRSSYNEQFF
TGTGCCAGCAGCTTAGATCCGAGGAGAAGCTCCTACAATGAGCAGTTCTTC
>.|TRBV7-9|TRBD1|TRBJ2-1
CASSRDRGTYNEQFF
TGTGCCAGCAGCCGGGACAGGGGGACCTACAATGAGCAGTTCTTC
>few|TRBV30|TRBD1|TRBJ1-2
CAWSRQGFNGYTF
TGTGCCTGGAGTCGACAGGGGTTCAATGGCTACACCTTC
>.|TRBV6-5|TRBD2|TRBJ2-1
CASRGLVYNEQFF
TGTGCCAGCAGGGGACTAGTCTACAATGAGCAGTTCTTC
>once|TRBV6-2/TRBV6-3|TRBD1|TRBJ1-5
CASSPRTGGSVRGNQPQHF
TGTGCCAGCAGCCCCCGGACAGGGGGGTCGGTAAGGGGCAATCAGCCCCAGCATTTT
>.|TRBV12-3/TRBV12-4|.|TRBJ1-5
CASSFGDDQPQHF
TGTGCCAGCAGTTTCGGGGATGATCAGCCCCAGCATTTT
>.|TRBV2|TRBD1|TRBJ2-7
CASTWGTANEKNF
TGTGCCAGCACATGGGGGACAGCAAACGAAAAGAACTTC
>.|TRBV5-1|TRBD1|TRBJ1-3
CASSLGGQSSGNTIYF
TGCGCCAGCAGCCTGGGGGGACAGAGCTCTGGAAACACCATATATTTT
>.|TRBV6-5|.|TRBJ2-7
CASSRGGRSSYEQYF
TGTGCCAGCAGTAGGGGGGGGAGGAGCTCCTACGAGCAGTACTTC
>.|TRBV2|.|TRBJ2-3
CASSHPRDSTDTQYF
TGTGCCAGCAGCCATCCGAGGGATTCCACAGATACGCAGTATTTT
>.|TRBV6-2/TRBV6-3|.|TRBJ1-4
CASSALGGSGEKLFF
TGTGCCAGCAGTGCCCTAGGTGGTTCGGGTGAAAAACTGTTTTTT
>.|TRBV4-2|TRBD1|TRBJ1-1
CASSARQGGTEAFF
TGTGCCAGCAGCGCCCGACAGGGGGGCACTGAAGCTTTCTTT
>.|TRBV28|.|TRBJ2-2
CASGESTGELFF
TGTGCCAGCGGGGAGAGCACCGGGGAGCTGTTTTTT